The 21 T cell receptor beta chains listed next were all sequenced from one sample in a study of CD8 T cells in Susac syndrome. An input of about 0.5 to 1 ug of RNA was subjected to reverse transcription using random hexamers. One entry per CDR3 protein, called by TCRdb with MiXCR from the immunoSEQ multiplex PCR reads. The sample consists of approximately 170,000 distinct CDR3 sequences, roughly 95% of them appearing once. The material sequenced was CD4+ T cells from PBMCs. These receptor sequences come from a human donor with multiple sclerosis.

The chain links TRBV5-1 to TRBJ2-1, with 9 bases aligning to TRBD1. This CDR3 contains 14 residues. Losses at the gene ends were 2 bases for V and 8 bases for J; bases not matched to a gene: 5. Germline values: CDR1 SGHRS, CDR2 YFSETQ. For the CDR3, the DNA is TGCGCCAGCAGCTTCAACAGGGGGCCGGATGAGCAGTTCTTC. It translates to CASSFNRGPDEQFF. The complete variable domain, with remaining parts taken from reference TRBV5-1 and TRBJ2-1, reads KAGVTQTPRYLIKTRGQQVTLSCSPISGHRSVSWYQQTPGQGLQFLFEYFSETQRNKGNFPGRFSGRQFSNSRSEMNVSTLELGDSALYLCASSFNRGPDEQFFGPGTRLTVL.

The V gene is TRBV5-6, the J gene TRBJ2-3; 8 bases are shared with TRBD1. CDR1 and CDR2 from the germline V gene are SGHDT and YYEEEE. The CDR3 is 14 amino acids. The junction had 5 bases not matched to a gene; V was cut back by 4 bases and J by 4 bases. This CDR3 is CASSQATGADTQYF. The CDR3 DNA reads TGTGCCAGCAGCCAGGCGACAGGGGCAGATACGCAGTATTTT.

This chain joins TRBV30 and TRBJ2-1, with TRBD2 matching over 8 bases. CDR1 and CDR2 from the germline V gene are GTSNPN and SVGIG (reference sequence). The CDR3 is made up of 14 amino acids. V lost 3 bases and J lost 8; bases outside the gene matches: 9. As DNA, the CDR3 is TGTGCCTGGAGGGAAGCGGGAGCCGGGGATGAGCAGTTCTTC. This translates into CAWREAGAGDEQFF.

The CDR3 here is CAWSGWDSGYTF. CDR3 sequence (DNA): TGTGCCTGGAGTGGATGGGATTCTGGCTACACCTTC. This chain joins TRBV30 and TRBJ1-2; no clear D. The V end was cut by 1 base, the J end by 7 bases, with 10 bases between. The germline V gene has CDR1 GTSNPN and CDR2 SVGIG (reference sequence). This CDR3 comprises 12 residues.

This chain's CDR3 is CASSGKTVSDTGELFF. In DNA form, the CDR3 reads TGTGCCAGTAGTGGGAAAACCGTCTCGGACACCGGGGAGCTGTTTTTT. The chain has TRBV19 and TRBJ2-2, with no clear D. The CDR3 is 16 residues long. Germline V CDR1 and CDR2: LNHDA, SQIVND (reference sequence). Trimming took off 5 bases at V and 3 bases at J, with 16 bases between the two ends.

The genes are TRBV7-9 and TRBJ1-1; unclear D gene. Trimming stripped 4 bases from V and 1 base from J, with 7 bases between. The length of the CDR3 is 13 residues. The germline V gene has CDR1 SEHNR and CDR2 FQNEAQ (reference sequence). In DNA, the CDR3 is TGTGCCAGCAGCTCGGTGGGGAACACTGAAGCTTTCTTT. The encoded protein is CASSSVGNTEAFF.

The genes are TRBV29-1 and TRBJ1-5, with D perhaps TRBD1 (6 bases). The CDR3 is made up of 14 amino acids. Germline V gene lookup returns CDR1 SQVTM and CDR2 ANQGSEA. Trimming removed 7 bases from V and 4 bases from J, with 17 bases in between. The CDR3 here is CSAVGLDRNQPQHF. CDR3 sequence (DNA): TGCAGCGCCGTTGGATTAGACAGGAATCAGCCCCAGCATTTT.

The CDR3 sequence is CASTEDLAVDTQYF. The CDR3 nucleotides read TGTGCCAGCACCGAAGACTTAGCGGTGGATACGCAGTATTTT. This chain uses TRBV6-6 with TRBJ2-3, with a weak D call TRBD2 (6 bases). With 7 bases removed from V and 6 bases from J, the gap between germline ends came to 17 bases. This CDR3 has 14 residues. Germline V lookup: CDR1 MNHNY, CDR2 SVGAGI (reference sequence).

This clonotype was picked up one time. This chain connects TRBV5-6 to TRBJ2-4, with no clear D. Trimming cost V 0 bases and J 8 bases, with 3 bases left between them. CDR1 and CDR2 from the germline V gene are SGHDT and YYEEEE. This CDR3 is built from 11 residues. The chain's CDR3 is CASSLGHIQYF. In nucleotides, the CDR3 is TGTGCCAGCAGCTTGGGACACATTCAGTACTTC. Drawing the rest from reference TRBV5-6 and TRBJ2-4, the complete variable domain is DAGVTQSPTHLIKTRGQQVTLRCSPKSGHDTVSWYQQALGQGPQFIFQYYEEEERQRGNFPDRFSGHQFPNYSSELNVNALLLGDSALYLCASSLGHIQYFGAGTRLSVL.

This clonotype has a single count. J is TRBJ1-2 and V is TRBV3-1, with D perhaps TRBD1 (5 bases). Germline values: CDR1 LGHDT, CDR2 YNNKEL (reference sequence). The V end was cut by 5 bases, the J end by 0 bases, with 13 bases between. There are 15 residues in the CDR3. This chain's CDR3 is CASSSQASANYGYTF. For the CDR3, the DNA is TGTGCCAGCAGCTCACAGGCTTCTGCTAACTATGGCTACACCTTC. The full variable domain, completed using reference TRBV3-1 and TRBJ1-2, is DTAVSQTPKYLVTQMGNDKSIKCEQNLGHDTMYWYKQDSKKFLKIMFSYNNKELIINETVPNRFSPKSPDKAHLNLHINSLELGDSAVYFCASSSQASANYGYTFGSGTRLTVV.

V is TRBV7-9 and J is TRBJ1-1; D not resolved. V was clipped by 5 bases and J by 14 bases, with 24 bases between them. Germline assignment: CDR1 SEHNR and CDR2 FQNEAQ (reference sequence). The CDR3 length is 14 residues. The CDR3 protein is CASSPSMAYPLGFF. In DNA form, the CDR3 reads TGTGCCAGCAGCCCTAGTATGGCGTACCCTTTGGGATTCTTT.

The V call is TRBV3-1, the J call TRBJ1-1; tentative D call: TRBD1 (5 bases). Trimming removed 0 bases at V and 5 bases at J, with 16 bases between. The germline gives CDR1 LGHDT, CDR2 YNNKEL (reference sequence). This CDR3 spans 16 amino acids. This CDR3 reads CASSQESGGGGTEAFF. The CDR3 bases are TGTGCCAGCAGCCAAGAGAGTGGTGGGGGGGGGACTGAAGCTTTCTTT.

J is TRBJ1-5 and V is TRBV19, with D possibly matching TRBD1 (5 bases). Germline loops: CDR1 LNHDA, CDR2 SQIVND (reference sequence). V was cut by 10 bases and J by 6 bases, with 13 bases left in between. The CDR3 loop spans 12 amino acids. CDR3 DNA sequence: TGTGCCACCCGTCGGGGCGGTCAGCCCCAGCATTTT. Encoded protein: CATRRGGQPQHF.

As concerns this clonotype: A much larger clonotype is one base distant, so this may be a read error. This rearrangement joins TRBV3-1 to TRBJ2-7, with D unclear. There are 12 residues in the CDR3. V lost 1 base and J 2 bases, leaving 3 bases between the germline ends. Germline values: CDR1 LGHDT, CDR2 YNNKEL (reference sequence). In DNA, the CDR3 is TGTGCCAGCAGCCAAGGGGCCTACGAGCAGTACTTC. Translating it yields CASSQGAYEQYF.

The CDR3: CASSSYTSYEQYF. In DNA, the CDR3 is TGCGCCAGCAGCTCGTACACCTCCTACGAGCAGTACTTC. The V call is TRBV5-1, the J call TRBJ2-7; D unclear. V shed 3 bases and J shed 0 bases, with 7 bases lying between them. The CDR3 is made up of 13 amino acids. Germline CDR1 is SGHRS and CDR2 is YFSETQ.

This chain links TRBV9 with TRBJ2-3; D remains unclear. Looked up from germline, CDR1 is SGDLS and CDR2 is YYNGEE. The CDR3 is 15 residues long. V lost 0 bases and J lost 4, with 12 bases in between. The CDR3 loop reads CASSVVPTPPDTQYF. CDR3 coding DNA: TGTGCCAGCAGCGTAGTTCCGACCCCACCAGATACGCAGTATTTT.

The gene calls are TRBV6-2 or TRBV6-3 and TRBJ2-7; 8 bases line up with TRBD2. CDR3 size: 14 residues. The germline V gene encodes CDR1 MNHEY and CDR2 SVGEGT. Unmatched junction bases numbered 5, after V lost 4 bases and J lost 3 bases. The CDR3 DNA follows: TGTGCCAGCAGTTCGACTAGCGCAATCTACGAGCAGTACTTC. As protein: CASSSTSAIYEQYF.

The V call is TRBV30, the J call TRBJ1-2, with TRBD1 matching 9 bases. CDR1 is GTSNPN and CDR2 is SVGIG in the germline V gene (reference sequence). The length of the CDR3 is 13 residues. V shed 4 bases and J 7 bases; nucleotides not matched to a gene: 7. CDR3 residues: CAWKPGQGPGYTF. The CDR3 bases are TGTGCCTGGAAGCCGGGACAGGGCCCTGGCTACACCTTC.

This rearrangement joins TRBV19 to TRBJ1-2; D gene uncertain. Trimming shortened V by 5 bases and J by 4 bases, and 11 bases separated the two germline ends. The germline CDR1 and CDR2 sequences are LNHDA and SQIVND (reference sequence). CDR3 length: 13 residues. DNA of the CDR3: TGTGCCAGTAGTCTCCCTATCCGCTATGGCTACACCTTC. Its protein is CASSLPIRYGYTF.

V is TRBV7-9 and J is TRBJ1-2, with D perhaps matching TRBD1 (5 bases). In germline, CDR1 is SEHNR, CDR2 FQNEAQ (reference sequence). This CDR3 is 13 amino acids long. Deletions cut 5 bases from V and 4 bases from J, with 11 bases between. This CDR3 reads CASSLDNSYGYTF. CDR3 nucleotide sequence: TGTGCCAGCAGCCTGGACAATTCCTATGGCTACACCTTC.

The chain combines TRBV18 with TRBJ1-2, with D possibly matching TRBD1 (5 bases). The germline V gene encodes CDR1 KGHSH and CDR2 LQKENI. The CDR3 length is 15 residues. Trimming pared 4 bases from V and 4 bases from J, leaving 16 bases between. The CDR3 sequence: CASSLFGDGGYGYTF. CDR3 coding DNA: TGTGCCAGCTCACTGTTTGGGGACGGAGGCTATGGCTACACCTTC.